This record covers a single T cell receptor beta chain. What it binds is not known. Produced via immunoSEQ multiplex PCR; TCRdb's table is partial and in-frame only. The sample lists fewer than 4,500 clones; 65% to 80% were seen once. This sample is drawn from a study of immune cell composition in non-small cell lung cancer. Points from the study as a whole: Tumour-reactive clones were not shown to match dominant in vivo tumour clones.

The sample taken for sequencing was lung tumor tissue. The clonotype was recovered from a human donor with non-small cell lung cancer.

The CDR3 DNA reads as TGCGCCAGCAGCTTGGGCGACAACCTCTTCTACAATGAGCAGTTCTTC. This translates into CASSLGDNLFYNEQFF. The rearrangement links TRBV5-1 to TRBJ2-1, with D hard to call. V was shortened by 0 bases and J by 3 bases, with 13 bases between the two germline ends. The CDR3 covers 16 residues. Germline-derived CDR1 and CDR2 are SGHRS and YFSETQ.